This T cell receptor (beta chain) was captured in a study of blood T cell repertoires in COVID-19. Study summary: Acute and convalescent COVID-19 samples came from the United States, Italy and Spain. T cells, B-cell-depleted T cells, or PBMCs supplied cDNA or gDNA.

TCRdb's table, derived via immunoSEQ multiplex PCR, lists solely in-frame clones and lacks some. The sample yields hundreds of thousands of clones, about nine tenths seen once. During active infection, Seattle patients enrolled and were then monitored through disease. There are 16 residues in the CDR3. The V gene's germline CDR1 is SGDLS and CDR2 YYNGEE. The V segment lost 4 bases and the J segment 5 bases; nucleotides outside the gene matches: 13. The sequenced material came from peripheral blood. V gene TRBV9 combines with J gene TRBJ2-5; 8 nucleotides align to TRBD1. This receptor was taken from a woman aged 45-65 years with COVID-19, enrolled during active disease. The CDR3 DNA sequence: TGTGCCAGCAGCCCTTCAGGGGGCGCCGTGTTTGAGACCCAGTACTTC. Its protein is CASSPSGGAVFETQYF.